The present T cell receptor (beta chain) was sequenced within a study of shared T cell receptors in the human thymus. Sequenced by immunoSEQ multiplex PCR; TCRdb stores in-frame clones only, minus some. The sample shows roughly 500,000 clones, around three quarters of them seen only once. Per the germline V gene, CDR1 is LNHDA and CDR2 is SQIVND (reference sequence). Germline trimming cut 4 bases from V and 7 bases from J; bases unmatched to any gene: 13. CDR3 length: 18 amino acids. The data also belong to a second study, concerning human thymus T cells. That report notes: Surgeons resected thymus tissue during corrective heart surgery. What appeared biased in thymic and blood repertoires was the usage of V and J genes. Overlap was high between thymic repertoires from unrelated individuals, as reported in related research.

The chain employs TRBV19 and TRBJ2-1, with 13 nucleotides matching TRBD2. Material: thymocytes. This clonotype was sampled from a boy under two years old with a congenital heart defect. The CDR3 sequence: CASSTGTSGTSGDNEQFF. The CDR3 nucleotides are TGTGCCAGTAGTACGGGGACTAGCGGGACGAGTGGTGATAATGAGCAGTTCTTC. The full variable domain, completed using reference TRBV19 and TRBJ2-1, is DGGITQSPKYLFRKEGQNVTLSCEQNLNHDAMYWYRQDPGQGLRLIYYSQIVNDFQKGDIAEGYSVSREKKESFPLTVTSAQKNPTAFYLCASSTGTSGTSGDNEQFFGPGTRLTVL.